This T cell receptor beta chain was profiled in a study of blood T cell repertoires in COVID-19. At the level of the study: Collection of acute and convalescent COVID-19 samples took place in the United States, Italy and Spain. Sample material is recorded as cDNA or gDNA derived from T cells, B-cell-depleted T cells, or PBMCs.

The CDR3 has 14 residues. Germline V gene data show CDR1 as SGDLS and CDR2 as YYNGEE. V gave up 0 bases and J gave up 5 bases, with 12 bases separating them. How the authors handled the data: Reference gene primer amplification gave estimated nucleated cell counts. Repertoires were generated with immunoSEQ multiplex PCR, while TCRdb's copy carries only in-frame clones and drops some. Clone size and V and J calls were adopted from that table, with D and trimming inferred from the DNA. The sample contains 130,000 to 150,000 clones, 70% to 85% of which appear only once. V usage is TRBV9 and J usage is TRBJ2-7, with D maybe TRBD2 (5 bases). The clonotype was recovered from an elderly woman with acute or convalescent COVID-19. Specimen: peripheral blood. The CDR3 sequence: CASSVGFMEDEQYF. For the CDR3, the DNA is TGTGCCAGCAGCGTAGGATTTATGGAGGACGAGCAGTACTTC. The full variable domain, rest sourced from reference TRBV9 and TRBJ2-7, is DSGVTQTPKHLITATGQRVTLRCSPRSGDLSVYWYQQSLDQGLQFLIQYYNGEERAKGNILERFSAQQFPDLHSELNLSSLELGDSALYFCASSVGFMEDEQYFGPGTRLTVT.